One sample yielded the 23 T cell receptor beta chains listed below, sequenced in a study of patients and donors after allogeneic stem cell transplantation. One entry per CDR3 protein results from TCRdb running MiXCR on the RT-PCR reads. Of approximately 170,000 distinct CDR3 sequences in the sample, roughly 24% are singletons; the top ten hold roughly 26%. The sequenced sample was blood, either unsorted or a sorted T cell fraction (not recorded which). The receptors stem from a human donor who was either an allogeneic HSCT recipient or a stem cell or donor lymphocyte infusion donor (not recorded which). It is not recorded whose cells these are; they may come from a transplant donor.

This clonotype showed up many times. V usage is TRBV20-1 and J usage is TRBJ1-1; D is ambiguous. CDR3 length: 11 amino acids. CDR1 is DFQATT and CDR2 is SNEGSKA in the germline V gene (reference sequence). The V end lost 6 bases, the J end lost 0 bases, and 5 bases lay between the germline ends. CDR3 bases: TGCAGTGCGGGGATGAACACTGAAGCTTTCTTT. Residues: CSAGMNTEAFF.

V is TRBV6-2 or TRBV6-3 and J is TRBJ1-3; D not resolved. This CDR3 comprises 16 residues. The ends were cut back, 0 bases at V and 2 bases at J, with 11 bases in the middle. Germline values: CDR1 MNHEY, CDR2 SVGEGT. CDR3 bases: TGTGCCAGCAGTTACTCGACGAGTAAAACTGGAAACACCATATATTTT. It encodes CASSYSTSKTGNTIYF.

J is TRBJ2-3 and V is TRBV5-1; D is possibly TRBD1 or TRBD2 (5 bases each). The V and J ends lost 2 bases and 4 bases respectively, with 20 bases between them. This CDR3 has 17 amino acids. Germline V gene data show CDR1 as SGHRS and CDR2 as YFSETQ. The CDR3 bases are TGCGCCAGCAGCTTAAACGGGGCAGCGACGGTCGCAGATACGCAGTATTTT. This translates into CASSLNGAATVADTQYF.

The chain employs TRBV5-8 and TRBJ2-7; a possible D gene is TRBD1 (5 bases). This CDR3 comprises 15 residues. V was clipped by 5 bases and J by 0 bases, with 15 bases between them. Germline-derived CDR1 and CDR2 are SGHTS and YDEGEE. CDR3 DNA: TGTGCCAGCAGATTGACAGTTAAAAGCTCCTACGAGCAGTACTTC. Translating it yields CASRLTVKSSYEQYF.

This clonotype was observed a handful of times. The V call is TRBV9, the J call TRBJ2-7, with 7 bases that match TRBD2. Germline V gives CDR1 SGDLS, CDR2 YYNGEE. The ends lost 0 bases at V and 2 bases at J; junction bases unmatched: 8. CDR3 length equals 16 residues. CDR3 sequence: CASSVDPSGGTYEQYF. Written as DNA, the CDR3 is TGTGCCAGCAGCGTAGACCCTAGCGGAGGCACCTACGAGCAGTACTTC.

The DNA for the CDR3 is TGCAGCGTTCGCAGGGGTAGGGAGACCCAGTACTTC. This gives the protein CSVRRGRETQYF. The V call is TRBV29-1, the J call TRBJ2-5, with D perhaps matching TRBD1 (6 bases). This CDR3 spans 12 amino acids. V was cut by 5 bases and J by 5 bases, with 12 bases left in between. Germline CDR1 SQVTM, CDR2 ANQGSEA.

There are a few counts of this clonotype. The chain joins TRBV29-1 to TRBJ1-4; unclear D gene. The CDR3 runs to 10 residues. Germline V gene lookup returns CDR1 SQVTM and CDR2 ANQGSEA. Trimming stripped 3 bases from V and 8 bases from J, with 4 bases between. The CDR3 DNA sequence: TGCAGCGTTGACGTCGAAAAACTGTTTTTT. Protein: CSVDVEKLFF.

The chain couples TRBV20-1 to TRBJ2-4; D is uncertain. This CDR3 contains 10 residues. With 4 bases removed from V and 8 bases from J, the gap between germline ends came to 6 bases. Germline CDR1 is DFQATT and CDR2 is SNEGSKA (reference sequence). Here the CDR3 reads CSAKDHIQYF. For the CDR3, the DNA is TGCAGTGCTAAAGACCACATTCAGTACTTC.

This clonotype has just a few counts. The chain links TRBV12-3 or TRBV12-4 to TRBJ1-5; 7 bases match TRBD1. The V and J ends lost 7 bases and 9 bases, in that order; junction bases with no gene match: 12. This CDR3 region has 14 residues. In nucleotides, the CDR3 is TGTGCCAGCACCAATCTCGACAGGGACGGGCCCCAGCATTTT. This sequence encodes CASTNLDRDGPQHF.

This clonotype was observed a handful of times. DNA for the CDR3: TGCGCCAGCAGCTTGCTGGATTCCTACGAGCAGTACTTC. Protein: CASSLLDSYEQYF. The chain combines TRBV5-1 with TRBJ2-7, with D unclear. Germline CDR1 is SGHRS and CDR2 is YFSETQ. This CDR3 region has 13 residues. V dropped 1 base and J dropped 1 base, with 6 bases sitting between them. Together with reference TRBV5-1 and TRBJ2-7, the CDR3 gives the full variable domain: KAGVTQTPRYLIKTRGQQVTLSCSPISGHRSVSWYQQTPGQGLQFLFEYFSETQRNKGNFPGRFSGRQFSNSRSEMNVSTLELGDSALYLCASSLLDSYEQYFGPGTRLTVT.

The rearrangement uses TRBV29-1 and TRBJ1-5; no definite D call. Trimming pared 5 bases from V and 7 bases from J, leaving 24 bases between. This CDR3 spans 16 amino acids. Germline-derived CDR1 and CDR2 are SQVTM and ANQGSEA. The CDR3 protein is CSVLRPGEDLGQPQHF. As DNA, the CDR3 is TGCAGCGTTCTAAGACCGGGAGAGGACCTTGGGCAGCCCCAGCATTTT.

This clonotype appeared many times. This chain uses TRBV3-1 with TRBJ1-2, with D perhaps matching TRBD1 (6 bases). Looked up from germline, CDR1 is LGHDT and CDR2 is YNNKEL (reference sequence). Trimming pared 0 bases from V and 7 bases from J, leaving 18 bases between. The length of the CDR3 is 16 residues. The CDR3 region has the DNA TGTGCCAGCAGCCAAGATCCCAGGGGAGGGGCCGGTGGCTACACCTTC. Its protein is CASSQDPRGGAGGYTF.

This rearrangement joins TRBV9 to TRBJ2-7; 8 bases match TRBD2. V lost 0 bases and J lost 3; bases outside the gene matches: 5. The germline V gene has CDR1 SGDLS and CDR2 YYNGEE. This CDR3 contains 15 residues. The CDR3, as DNA: TGTGCCAGCAGCGTAGATCTAGCGGGTGTCTACGAGCAGTACTTC. Amino acid sequence: CASSVDLAGVYEQYF.

V and J are TRBV12-3 or TRBV12-4 and TRBJ2-5; D is possibly TRBD2 (5 bases). V dropped 5 bases and J dropped 8 bases, with 21 bases sitting between them. This CDR3 region has 15 residues. CDR3 in DNA: TGTGCCAGCAGTAGACGGGATGAAATGTATGGAACCCAGTACTTC. Translation: CASSRRDEMYGTQYF.

This clonotype has a handful of counts. The V gene is TRBV27, the J gene TRBJ2-7; TRBD2 agrees at 10 bases. CDR1 is MNHEY and CDR2 is SMNVEV in the germline V gene (reference sequence). Trimming cost V 4 bases and J 5 bases; bases outside gene matches: 11. CDR3 length: 16 amino acids. CDR3 nucleotide sequence: TGTGCCAGCAGTTCATTCCAACTAGCGGGGCTGGACGAGCAGTACTTC. Encoded protein: CASSSFQLAGLDEQYF.

CDR3 nucleotide sequence: TGCGCCAGCAGCTTCGCCGGAGGCACAGATACGCAGTATTTT. Its translation is CASSFAGGTDTQYF. The rearrangement links TRBV5-1 to TRBJ2-3; the D is unclear. Deletions cut 2 bases from V and 1 base from J, with 8 bases between. CDR3 length: 14 residues. Germline V CDR1 and CDR2: SGHRS, YFSETQ.

There are a few counts of this clonotype. The chain has TRBV25-1 and TRBJ2-3, with TRBD2 matching over 12 bases. Germline CDR1 and CDR2: MGHDK and SYGVNS. The CDR3 totals 15 residues. Trimming removed 5 bases from V and 1 base from J; junction bases left unmatched: 1. CDR3 nucleotide sequence: TGTGCCAGCAGTAGACTAGCGGGGGGCACAGATACGCAGTATTTT. It yields the protein CASSRLAGGTDTQYF.

This clonotype has a handful of counts. The CDR3 region has the DNA TGTGCCAGCAGACCCCCGGGACACGCGAACTATGGCTACACCTTC. Translation: CASRPPGHANYGYTF. The chain couples TRBV12-3 or TRBV12-4 to TRBJ1-2; tentative D call: TRBD1 (6 bases). V was cut by 6 bases and J by 2 bases, with 16 bases left in between. This CDR3 region has 15 residues.

This clonotype has more than one count but fewer than ten. The gene calls are TRBV3-1 and TRBJ2-2; perhaps D is TRBD1 or TRBD2 (5 bases each). V was pared by 0 bases and J by 6 bases, with 14 bases between. The V gene's germline CDR1 is LGHDT and CDR2 YNNKEL (reference sequence). This CDR3 is built from 16 residues. CDR3 protein: CASSQDTGPYPGELFF. The CDR3 coding sequence is TGTGCCAGCAGCCAAGACACGGGACCGTATCCCGGGGAGCTGTTTTTT.

This clonotype was observed a few times. The rearrangement uses TRBV20-1 and TRBJ1-4; tentatively, D is TRBD1 (5 bases). Germline CDR1 reads DFQATT; CDR2 reads SNEGSKA (reference sequence). The CDR3 covers 14 residues. V was clipped by 0 bases and J by 7 bases, with 12 bases between them. The CDR3 loop reads CSARDTQGFEKLFF. In DNA, the CDR3 is TGCAGTGCTAGAGATACCCAGGGCTTTGAAAAACTGTTTTTT.

The chain combines TRBV14 with TRBJ2-7; 10 nucleotides line up with TRBD2. J was trimmed by 3 bases and V by 2 bases; bases with no gene match: 4. The CDR3 length is 15 residues. CDR1 and CDR2 (germline): SGHDN, FVKESK. In DNA form, the CDR3 reads TGTGCCAGCAGCCAATTCCTAGCGGGAGACTACGAGCAGTACTTC. It yields the protein CASSQFLAGDYEQYF.

In this sample, this clonotype turned up a few times. The genes are TRBV3-1 and TRBJ2-7; D call uncertain. Germline lookup yields CDR1 LGHDT and CDR2 YNNKEL (reference sequence). V lost 0 bases and J lost 0, with 12 bases in between. The CDR3 consists of 16 residues. The CDR3 sequence is CASSQEGNSPSYEQYF. The CDR3 nucleotides are TGTGCCAGCAGCCAAGAAGGGAACAGTCCCTCCTACGAGCAGTACTTC.

This clonotype was seen only once. V gene TRBV20-1 combines with J gene TRBJ2-1; TRBD2 aligns across 8 bases. The CDR3 has 17 residues. Trimming cost V 5 bases and J 2 bases; bases outside gene matches: 14. The V gene's germline CDR1 is DFQATT and CDR2 SNEGSKA (reference sequence). CDR3 nucleotide sequence: TGCAGTGCTCTTAGGCCCCCCCCGGGACTAGCCTACAATGAGCAGTTCTTC. This encodes CSALRPPPGLAYNEQFF.